Following are 18 T cell receptor beta chains from one sample sequenced in a study of T cell clusters in autoimmune cytopenias. Multiplex touch-down PCR amplified TRB using TRB-A and TRB-B pools in one tube. TCRdb re-called the multiplex PCR reads and gives one entry per CDR3 protein, without DNA. The sample table includes under 14,000 distinct CDR3 sequences. TRB amplification used 250 ng of peripheral blood genomic DNA. The sample was also reused in another study, on T cell repertoires in aging, cancer and after chemotherapy.

The specimen sequenced was peripheral blood. These receptors came from a human donor in good health.

The chain uses TRBV21-1 and TRBJ2-7; the D call from TCRdb, TRBD1, cannot be confirmed without DNA. TRBV21-1 is a listed pseudogene. This CDR3 has 17 amino acids. The CDR3 loop reads CASSKSVGTGVSYEQYF.

This rearrangement joins TRBV7-3 to TRBJ2-1; TCRdb picks TRBD1, but there is no DNA to check that call. In germline, CDR1 is SGHTA, CDR2 FQGTGA. The CDR3 has 14 residues. The CDR3: CASSLMGGDGEQFF. The entire variable domain, with the rest obtained from reference TRBV7-3 and TRBJ2-1, is as follows: GAGVSQTPSNKVTEKGKYVELRCDPISGHTALYWYRQSLGQGPEFLIYFQGTGAADDSGLPNDRFFAVRPEGSVSTLKIQRTERGDSAVYLCASSLMGGDGEQFFGPGTRLTVL.

The chain couples TRBV12-3 or TRBV12-4 to TRBJ1-1; TCRdb's D gene call, TRBD1, goes unchecked for lack of DNA. CDR3 length equals 14 residues. CDR3 loop: CASSKGTSRPEAFF.

The chain links TRBV5-1 to TRBJ2-1. Germline V gives CDR1 SGHRS, CDR2 YFSETQ. The CDR3 covers 15 residues. The CDR3 sequence: CASSFQGNSRNEQFF.

This clonotype is labeled medium-sized based on frequency. The chain combines TRBV29-1 with TRBJ2-5; TCRdb returns TRBD2, unconfirmable since there is no DNA. CDR1 and CDR2 from the germline V gene are SQVTM and ANQGSEA. The CDR3 length is 14 residues. This chain's CDR3 is CSVEIRGGRETQYF.

Here the CDR3 reads CASSRGTGGSGELFF. V gene TRBV4-3 combines with J gene TRBJ2-2; TCRdb names TRBD1, which stays unverified in the absence of DNA. This CDR3 is 15 amino acids long. Germline V CDR1 and CDR2: LGHNA, YSLEER.

Judged by frequency, this clonotype is medium-sized. The chain employs TRBV20-1 and TRBJ2-7. Germline loops: CDR1 DFQATT, CDR2 SNEGSKA (reference sequence). CDR3 length: 13 residues. Here the CDR3 reads CSARDRLAREQYF.

V and J are TRBV28 and TRBJ2-5. From germline, CDR1 is MDHEN and CDR2 SYDVKM. The CDR3 has 13 amino acids. CDR3 protein: CASSLTNQETQYF.

The chain links TRBV20-1 to TRBJ1-1. The CDR3 runs to 12 residues. The germline V gene encodes CDR1 DFQATT and CDR2 SNEGSKA (reference sequence). CDR3 residues: CSARFGQPGAFF.

The rearrangement joins TRBV18 to TRBJ2-5; TCRdb reports TRBD2, a call that lacks DNA to check it against. Germline V CDR1 and CDR2: KGHSH, LQKENI. The CDR3 sequence is 14 residues long. The CDR3 protein is CASSRLAGEETQYF.

This clonotype is classed as medium-sized by frequency. The chain couples TRBV6-1 to TRBJ2-7; TCRdb calls TRBD2, which cannot be checked without DNA. The CDR3 contains 16 residues. In germline, CDR1 is MNHNS, CDR2 SASEGT. Here the CDR3 reads CASSVGPRDSAYEQYF.

This sequence joins TRBV20-1 and TRBJ2-5; as DNA is missing, the TRBD2 call by TCRdb cannot be tested. The germline V gene has CDR1 DFQATT and CDR2 SNEGSKA (reference sequence). The CDR3 runs to 12 residues. CDR3 in amino acids: CSASTAGETQYF.

This chain links TRBV24-1 with TRBJ2-3; no DNA is available, so the TRBD2 call from TCRdb remains unchecked. CDR3 length equals 16 residues. Germline V gives CDR1 KGHDR, CDR2 SFDVKD. CDR3 in amino acids: CATSDPLAGVGDTQYF.

This clonotype counts as medium-sized by frequency. The chain couples TRBV6-1 to TRBJ2-7. The CDR3 length is 14 residues. Germline V gene lookup returns CDR1 MNHNS and CDR2 SASEGT. The CDR3 reads CASSDDVDDYEQYF.

The chain carries TRBV5-1 and TRBJ1-1; TCRdb's D call, TRBD1, is unchecked because there is no DNA. Germline-derived CDR1 and CDR2 are SGHRS and YFSETQ. The CDR3 spans 16 residues. CDR3 sequence: CASSLRGLTEHTEAFF.

CDR3 sequence reads: CASSLGGGVEKLFF. This rearrangement joins TRBV5-4 to TRBJ1-4; TCRdb's D gene call, TRBD1, goes unchecked for lack of DNA. In germline, CDR1 is SGHNT, CDR2 YYREEE (reference sequence). The CDR3 contains 14 residues. Using reference TRBV5-4 and TRBJ1-4 for the parts outside the CDR3, the full variable domain is ETGVTQSPTHLIKTRGQQVTLRCSSQSGHNTVSWYQQALGQGPQFIFQYYREEENGRGNFPPRFSGLQFPNYSSELNVNALELDDSALYLCASSLGGGVEKLFFGSGTQLSVL.

This clonotype is identified as medium-sized from frequency. The V and J genes are TRBV18 and TRBJ2-7; TCRdb outputs TRBD1, but without DNA this stays unchecked. Looked up from germline, CDR1 is KGHSH and CDR2 is LQKENI. The CDR3 is 15 amino acids. Here the CDR3 reads CASSQGQPKTYEQYF.

This clonotype is labeled medium-sized based on frequency. CDR3 region: CASSSDGYSYNEQFF. The V and J genes are TRBV6-5 and TRBJ2-1. The CDR3 is 15 amino acids. The germline V gene encodes CDR1 MNHEY and CDR2 SVGAGI.